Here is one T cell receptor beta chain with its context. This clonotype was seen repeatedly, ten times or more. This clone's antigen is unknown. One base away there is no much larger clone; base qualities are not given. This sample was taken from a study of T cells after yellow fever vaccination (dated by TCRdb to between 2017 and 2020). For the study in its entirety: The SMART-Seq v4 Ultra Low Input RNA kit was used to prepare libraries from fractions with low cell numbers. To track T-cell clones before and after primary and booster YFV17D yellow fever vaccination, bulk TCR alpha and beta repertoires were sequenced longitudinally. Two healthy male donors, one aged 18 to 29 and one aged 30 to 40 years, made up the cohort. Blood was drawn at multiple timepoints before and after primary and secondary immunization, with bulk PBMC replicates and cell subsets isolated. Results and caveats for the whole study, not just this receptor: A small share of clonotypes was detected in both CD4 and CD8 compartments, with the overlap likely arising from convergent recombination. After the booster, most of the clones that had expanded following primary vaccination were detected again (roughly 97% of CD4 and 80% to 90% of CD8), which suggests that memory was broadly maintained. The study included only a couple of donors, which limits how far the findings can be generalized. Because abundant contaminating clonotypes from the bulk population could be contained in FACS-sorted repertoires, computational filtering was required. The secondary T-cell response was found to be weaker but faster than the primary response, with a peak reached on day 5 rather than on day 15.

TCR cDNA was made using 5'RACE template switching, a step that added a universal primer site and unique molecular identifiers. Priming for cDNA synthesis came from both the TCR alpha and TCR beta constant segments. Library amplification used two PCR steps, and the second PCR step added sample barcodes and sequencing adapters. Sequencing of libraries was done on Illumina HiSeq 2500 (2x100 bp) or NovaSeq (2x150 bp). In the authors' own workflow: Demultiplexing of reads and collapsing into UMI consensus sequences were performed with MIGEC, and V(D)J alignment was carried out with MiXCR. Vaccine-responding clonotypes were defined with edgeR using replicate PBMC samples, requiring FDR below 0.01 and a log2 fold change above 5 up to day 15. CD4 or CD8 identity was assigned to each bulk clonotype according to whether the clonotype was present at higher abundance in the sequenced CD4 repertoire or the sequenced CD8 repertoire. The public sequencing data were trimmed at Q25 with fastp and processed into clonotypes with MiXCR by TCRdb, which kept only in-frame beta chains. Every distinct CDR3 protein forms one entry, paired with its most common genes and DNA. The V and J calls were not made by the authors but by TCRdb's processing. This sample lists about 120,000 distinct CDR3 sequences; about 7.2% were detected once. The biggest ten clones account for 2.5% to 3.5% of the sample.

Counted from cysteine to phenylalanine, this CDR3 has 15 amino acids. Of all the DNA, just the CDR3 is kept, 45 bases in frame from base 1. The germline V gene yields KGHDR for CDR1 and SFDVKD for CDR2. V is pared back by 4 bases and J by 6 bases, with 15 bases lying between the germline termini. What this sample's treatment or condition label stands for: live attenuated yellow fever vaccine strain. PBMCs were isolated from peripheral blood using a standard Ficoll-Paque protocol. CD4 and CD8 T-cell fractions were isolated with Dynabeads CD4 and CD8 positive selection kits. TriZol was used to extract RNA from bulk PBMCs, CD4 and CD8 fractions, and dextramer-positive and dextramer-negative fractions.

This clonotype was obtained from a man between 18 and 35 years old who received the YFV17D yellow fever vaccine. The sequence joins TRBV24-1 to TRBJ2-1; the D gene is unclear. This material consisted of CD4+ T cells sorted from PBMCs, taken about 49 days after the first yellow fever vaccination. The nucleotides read TGTGCCACCAGTGAGGTCTCCCCGGGTTCCAATGAGCAGTTCTTC. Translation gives CATSEVSPGSNEQFF.